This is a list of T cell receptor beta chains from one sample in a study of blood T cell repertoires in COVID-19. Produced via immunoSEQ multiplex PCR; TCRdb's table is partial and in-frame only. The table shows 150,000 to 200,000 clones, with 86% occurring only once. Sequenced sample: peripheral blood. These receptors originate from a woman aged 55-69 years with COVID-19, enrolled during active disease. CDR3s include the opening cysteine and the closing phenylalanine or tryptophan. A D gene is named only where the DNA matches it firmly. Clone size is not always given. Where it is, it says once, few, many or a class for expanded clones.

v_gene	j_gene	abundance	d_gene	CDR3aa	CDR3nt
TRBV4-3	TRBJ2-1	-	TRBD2	CASSPPGTSGRNYNEQFF	TGCGCCAGCAGCCCACCCGGGACTAGCGGGAGAAACTACAATGAGCAGTTCTTC
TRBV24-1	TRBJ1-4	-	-	CATSGGGTNEKLFF	TGTGCCACCAGTGGGGGGGGTACTAATGAAAAACTGTTTTTT
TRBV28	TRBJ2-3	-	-	CASSPRTSTDTQYF	TGTGCCAGCAGTCCCCGAACTAGCACAGATACGCAGTATTTT
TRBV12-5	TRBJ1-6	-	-	CASGFGTGVNSPLHF	TGTGCTAGTGGTTTCGGAACAGGAGTTAATTCACCCCTCCACTTT
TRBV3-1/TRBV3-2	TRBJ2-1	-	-	CASSQVRQGGYNEQFF	TGTGCCAGCAGCCAAGTCCGGCAGGGAGGTTACAATGAGCAGTTCTTC
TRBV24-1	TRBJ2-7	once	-	CATSGLESYEQYF	TGTGCCACCAGTGGTCTTGAGTCCTACGAGCAGTACTTC
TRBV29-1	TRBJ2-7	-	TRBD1	CSVGGQGAYEQYF	TGCAGCGTTGGTGGACAGGGGGCGTACGAGCAGTACTTC
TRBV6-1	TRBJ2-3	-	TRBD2	CASSVTGGASSTDTQYF	TGTGCCAGCAGTGTTACGGGGGGGGCGTCTAGCACAGATACGCAGTATTTT
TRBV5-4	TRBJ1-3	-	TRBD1	CASSRGTGGENTIYF	TGTGCCAGCAGCCGGGGGACAGGGGGCGAAAACACCATATATTTT
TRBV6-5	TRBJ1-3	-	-	CASSVFSSGNTIYF	TGTGCCAGCTCCGTATTCAGCTCTGGAAACACCATATATTTT
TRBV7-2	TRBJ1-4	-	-	CASSPISATNEKLFF	TGTGCCAGCAGCCCCATCTCGGCAACTAATGAAAAACTGTTTTTT
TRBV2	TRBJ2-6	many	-	CASSGSGANVLTF	TGTGCCAGCAGCGGGTCTGGGGCCAACGTCCTGACTTTC
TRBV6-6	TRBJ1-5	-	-	CASSYRTGYGNQPQHF	TGTGCCAGCAGTTACCGAACAGGGTACGGCAATCAGCCCCAGCATTTT
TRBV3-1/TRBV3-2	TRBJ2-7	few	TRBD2	CASKGMTSGPPYEQYF	TGTGCCAGCAAGGGGATGACTAGCGGCCCCCCCTACGAGCAGTACTTC
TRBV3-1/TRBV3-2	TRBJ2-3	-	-	CASSQDKGPLPTQYF	TGTGCCAGCAGCCAAGATAAGGGGCCTCTCCCTACGCAGTATTTT
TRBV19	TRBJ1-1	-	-	CASSYSAGVTNTEAFF	TGTGCCAGTAGTTATTCGGCAGGGGTCACGAACACTGAAGCTTTCTTT
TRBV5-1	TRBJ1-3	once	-	CASRGLSGNTIYF	TGCGCCAGCAGGGGACTTTCTGGAAACACCATATATTTT
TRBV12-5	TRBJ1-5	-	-	CASGFGQTLNQPQHF	TGTGCTAGTGGTTTTGGACAGACCCTAAATCAGCCCCAGCATTTT
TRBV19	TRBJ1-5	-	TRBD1	CASRLRQGYNQPQHF	TGTGCCAGTAGATTAAGACAGGGTTACAATCAGCCCCAGCATTTT
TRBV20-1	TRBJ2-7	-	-	CSAPRAYEQYF	TGCAGTGCTCCGAGGGCGTACGAGCAGTACTTC
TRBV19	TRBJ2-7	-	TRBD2	CASRRTSGRLVGEQYF	TGTGCCAGCCGACGGACTAGCGGGAGGCTCGTGGGAGAGCAGTACTTC
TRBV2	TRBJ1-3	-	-	CASKVGRTASGNTIYF	TGTGCCAGCAAAGTCGGGAGGACCGCTTCAGGAAACACCATATATTTT
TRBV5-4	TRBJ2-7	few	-	CASSPSGQSYEQYF	TGTGCCAGCAGCCCCTCCGGACAGTCCTACGAGCAGTACTTC
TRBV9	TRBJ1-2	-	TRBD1	CASSPWTGASYGYTF	TGTGCCAGCAGCCCATGGACAGGGGCCAGCTATGGCTACACCTTC
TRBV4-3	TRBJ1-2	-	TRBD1	CASSPYRGADGYTF	TGCGCCAGCAGCCCCTACAGGGGTGCGGATGGCTACACCTTC
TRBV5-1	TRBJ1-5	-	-	CASSTDSPDQPQHF	TGCGCCAGCAGCACGGACAGCCCGGATCAGCCCCAGCATTTT
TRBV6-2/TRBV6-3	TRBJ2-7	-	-	CASSFGAYEQYF	TGTGCCAGCAGTTTCGGTGCCTACGAGCAGTACTTC
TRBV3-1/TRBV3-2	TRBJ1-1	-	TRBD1	CASRQGAFTEAFF	TGTGCCAGCAGGCAGGGGGCGTTCACTGAAGCTTTCTTT
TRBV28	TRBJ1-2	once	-	CASSFIGPGKRGYTF	TGTGCCAGCAGTTTTATCGGGCCAGGGAAACGCGGCTACACCTTC
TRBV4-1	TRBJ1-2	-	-	CASSQDFLSNYGYTF	TGCGCCAGCAGCCAGGACTTTCTATCCAACTATGGCTACACCTTC
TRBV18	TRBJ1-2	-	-	CASSPPGPGGYTF	TGTGCCAGCTCACCACCTGGACCGGGGGGCTACACCTTC
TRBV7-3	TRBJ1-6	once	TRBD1	CASGPTPGQGVWLRNSPLHF	TGTGCCAGCGGGCCAACGCCGGGACAGGGGGTTTGGTTGAGGAATTCACCCCTCCACTTT
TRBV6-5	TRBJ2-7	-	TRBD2	CASSSSGGYEQYF	TGTGCCAGCAGTTCCTCGGGGGGGTACGAGCAGTACTTC
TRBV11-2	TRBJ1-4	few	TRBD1	CASSPGQGGIGKLFF	TGTGCCAGCAGCCCTGGACAGGGAGGTATAGGAAAACTGTTTTTT
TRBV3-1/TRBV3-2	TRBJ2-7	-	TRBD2	CASSQDTGGVLYEQYF	TGTGCCAGCAGCCAAGATACGGGGGGGGTTCTCTACGAGCAGTACTTC
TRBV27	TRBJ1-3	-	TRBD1	CASSSGTGSAGNTIYF	TGTGCCAGCAGTTCAGGGACAGGGTCGGCTGGAAACACCATATATTTT
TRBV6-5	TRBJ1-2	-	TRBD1	CASSLTTGNYGYTF	TGTGCCAGCAGTCTAACGACAGGGAACTATGGCTACACCTTC
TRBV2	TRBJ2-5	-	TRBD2	CASGGLGGETQYF	TGTGCCAGCGGGGGACTAGGGGGAGAGACCCAGTACTTC
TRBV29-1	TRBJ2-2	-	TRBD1	CSAPTGSTGELFF	TGCAGCGCACCGACAGGGTCCACCGGGGAGCTGTTTTTT
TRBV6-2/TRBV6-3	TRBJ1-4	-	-	CASSYSIEVAELFF	TGTGCCAGCAGTTACTCGATAGAGGTCGCGGAACTGTTTTTT
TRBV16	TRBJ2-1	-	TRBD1	CASNRRDTGTDLYNEQFF	TGTGCCAGCAACCGCCGCGATACCGGGACAGACCTTTACAATGAGCAGTTCTTC
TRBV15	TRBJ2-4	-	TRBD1	CATSRDSNRGKYF	TGTGCCACCAGCAGAGATAGTAACAGGGGGAAGTACTTC
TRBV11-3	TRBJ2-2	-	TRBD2	CASSPLAGAGGELFF	TGTGCCAGCAGCCCACTAGCGGGAGCGGGCGGGGAGCTGTTTTTT
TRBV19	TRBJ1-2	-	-	CAVGTNFNYGYTF	TGTGCCGTGGGGACAAACTTTAACTATGGCTACACCTTC
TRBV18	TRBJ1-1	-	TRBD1	CASSTRDSAEAFF	TGTGCCAGCTCAACTCGGGACAGTGCTGAAGCTTTCTTT
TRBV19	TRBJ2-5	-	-	CASSMWRRGETQYF	TGTGCCAGTAGTATGTGGCGGAGGGGAGAGACCCAGTACTTC
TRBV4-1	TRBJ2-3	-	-	CASSPPRDSDTQYF	TGCGCCAGCAGCCCACCACGGGACTCAGATACGCAGTATTTT
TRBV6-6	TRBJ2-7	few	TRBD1	CASSYAVGQGYEQYF	TGTGCCAGCAGTTACGCGGTGGGACAGGGGTACGAGCAGTACTTC
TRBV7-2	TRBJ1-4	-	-	CASSLGGTDYEKLFF	TGTGCCAGCAGCTTAGGTGGGACTGACTATGAAAAACTGTTTTTT
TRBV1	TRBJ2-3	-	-	CTSSHRSGAISRTDTQYF	TGCACCAGCAGCCACCGTAGCGGAGCTATCTCTCGCACAGATACGCAGTATTTT
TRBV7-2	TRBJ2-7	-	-	CASSSTVSYEQYF	TGTGCCAGCAGCTCGACTGTATCCTACGAGCAGTACTTC
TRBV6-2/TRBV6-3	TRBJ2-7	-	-	CASSPPTGRYEQYF	TGTGCCAGCAGCCCCCCGACAGGGAGGTACGAGCAGTACTTC
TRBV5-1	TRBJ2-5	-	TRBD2	CASSLPSGIRKTQYF	TGCGCCAGCAGCTTGCCTAGCGGGATCCGAAAGACCCAGTACTTC
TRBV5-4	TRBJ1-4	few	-	CASSSPGGKLFF	TGTGCCAGCAGCTCGCCCGGGGGAAAACTGTTTTTT
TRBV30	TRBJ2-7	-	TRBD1	CALRQGYEQYF	TGTGCCTTACGACAGGGCTACGAGCAGTACTTC
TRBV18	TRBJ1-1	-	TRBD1	CASSPMTGPAEAFF	TGTGCCAGCTCACCGATGACAGGGCCGGCTGAAGCTTTCTTT
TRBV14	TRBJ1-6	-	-	CASTPGRGFNSPLHF	TGTGCCAGCACCCCAGGCAGGGGATTCAATTCACCCCTCCACTTT